This entry lists 30 T cell receptor beta chains sequenced from one sample in a study of T cell responses to AZD1222 COVID-19 vaccine. Libraries were prepared by immunoSEQ multiplex PCR; TCRdb keeps only in-frame clonotypes and omits some of them. This table holds around 74,000 clones, about 92% found once. Sample: peripheral blood, taken on day 0 of MenACWY control vaccination. These receptors were collected from an adult in good health.

The chain combines TRBV20-1 with TRBJ1-2; unclear D gene. Trimming stripped 3 bases from V and 4 bases from J, with 3 bases between. Germline-derived CDR1 and CDR2 are DFQATT and SNEGSKA (reference sequence). The CDR3 loop spans 10 amino acids. This CDR3 is CSASGYGYTF. The CDR3, as DNA: TGCAGTGCTAGCGGCTATGGCTACACCTTC.

The chain is built from TRBV4-3 and TRBJ2-5; D unresolved. The germline V gene has CDR1 LGHNA and CDR2 YSLEER. The CDR3 extends over 12 amino acids. V gave up 3 bases and J gave up 0 bases, with 2 bases separating them. The CDR3 DNA sequence: TGCGCCAGCAGCCAGGACCAAGAGACCCAGTACTTC. This gives the protein CASSQDQETQYF.

The chain joins TRBV7-2 to TRBJ1-5; no definite D call. V lost 4 bases, J lost 2 bases, and 9 bases lay in between. There are 14 residues in the CDR3. Germline V gives CDR1 SGHTA, CDR2 FQGNSA. CDR3: CASSYPGRNQPQHF. Written as DNA, the CDR3 is TGTGCCAGCAGCTACCCCGGTCGCAATCAGCCCCAGCATTTT.

J is TRBJ2-7 and V is TRBV6-2 or TRBV6-3; unclear D gene. In germline, CDR1 is MNHEY, CDR2 SVGEGT. V lost 2 bases to trimming and J lost 5 bases, with 13 bases between them. This CDR3 has 14 residues. CDR3 nucleotides: TGTGCCAGCAGTTACGAGTGGCCTTCAGACGAGCAGTACTTC. This encodes CASSYEWPSDEQYF.

J is TRBJ1-6 and V is TRBV19; 7 bases line up with TRBD1. Germline CDR1 LNHDA, CDR2 SQIVND (reference sequence). This CDR3 spans 13 amino acids. V shed 6 bases, J shed 10 bases, and the junction held 6 bases outside the gene matches. The CDR3 DNA reads as TGTGCCAGTAGCCCCACAGGGGCCTCACCCCTCCACTTT. Its protein is CASSPTGASPLHF.

This rearrangement joins TRBV9 to TRBJ2-5; D is tentatively TRBD1 or TRBD2 (5 bases each). CDR3 length equals 14 residues. Trimming removed 0 bases from V and 4 bases from J, with 10 bases in between. CDR1 is SGDLS and CDR2 is YYNGEE in the germline V gene. The CDR3 loop is CASSVGGFGETQYF. CDR3 DNA sequence: TGTGCCAGCAGCGTAGGGGGGTTTGGAGAGACCCAGTACTTC.

For the CDR3, the DNA is TGTGCCTGGGCCCGGGACCTCACCTACGAGCAGTACTTC. Encoded protein: CAWARDLTYEQYF. The genes are TRBV30 and TRBJ2-7; tentatively, D is TRBD1 or TRBD2 (5 bases each). Germline V CDR1 and CDR2: GTSNPN, SVGIG (reference sequence). The CDR3 extends over 13 amino acids. Trimming shortened V by 5 bases and J by 2 bases, and 13 bases separated the two germline ends.

V gene TRBV10-3 combines with J gene TRBJ1-3; the D is unclear. Trimming shortened V by 0 bases and J by 2 bases, and 5 bases separated the two germline ends. Germline values: CDR1 ENHRY, CDR2 SYGVKD. The CDR3 consists of 14 residues. CDR3 DNA sequence: TGTGCCATCAGTGAGTCGTCAACTGGAAACACCATATATTTT. This gives the protein CAISESSTGNTIYF.

The table lists this clone with a few counts. The J gene is TRBJ2-2, the V gene TRBV5-6; 7 bases map to TRBD1. The germline gives CDR1 SGHDT, CDR2 YYEEEE. With V trimmed by 2 bases and J by 0 bases, 4 bases remained unmatched. The CDR3 has 16 amino acids. CDR3 sequence: CASSLSGQSNTGELFF. DNA of the CDR3: TGTGCCAGCAGCTTATCGGGACAGTCGAACACCGGGGAGCTGTTTTTT.

The chain recombines TRBV15 with TRBJ2-3, with TRBD1 identical over 9 bases. V shed 9 bases and J 2 bases; nucleotides not matched to a gene: 3. Germline CDR1 is LNHNV and CDR2 is YYDKDF (reference sequence). This CDR3 has 13 residues. The CDR3 nucleotides are TGTGCCACTAGGACAGGGGTCACAGATACGCAGTATTTT. Translated, it gives CATRTGVTDTQYF.

The chain carries TRBV6-5 and TRBJ2-5, with 7 bases aligning to TRBD1. Germline CDR1 and CDR2: MNHEY and SVGAGI. CDR3 length: 14 residues. Losses at the gene ends were 5 bases for V and 5 bases for J; bases not matched to a gene: 8. CDR3 nucleotide sequence: TGTGCCAGCAGTCTCGACAGGGTTCGGGAGACCCAGTACTTC. Translation gives CASSLDRVRETQYF.

This clone has only a few counts. The chain is built from TRBV2 and TRBJ1-5, with D perhaps matching TRBD1 (6 bases). The CDR3 totals 15 residues. Trimming removed 7 bases from V and 6 bases from J, with 19 bases in between. Germline V gene lookup returns CDR1 SNHLY and CDR2 FYNNEI. This chain's CDR3 is CASTTTEGGFQPQHF. In DNA, the CDR3 is TGTGCCAGCACCACGACGGAGGGGGGTTTTCAGCCCCAGCATTTT.

This clone occurred a few times. The chain has TRBV19 and TRBJ1-2; a weak D match, TRBD1 (6 bases). V was pared by 0 bases and J by 3 bases, with 17 bases between. Germline V CDR1 and CDR2: LNHDA, SQIVND (reference sequence). The CDR3 extends over 17 amino acids. CDR3 region: CASSIDGTGGFDYGYTF. In DNA form, the CDR3 reads TGTGCCAGTAGTATAGATGGTACGGGGGGCTTTGACTATGGCTACACCTTC.

The rearrangement joins TRBV28 to TRBJ1-4; the match to TRBD1 covers 9 bases. The germline V gene has CDR1 MDHEN and CDR2 SYDVKM. After removal of 4 bases from V and 5 bases from J, the junction contained 5 bases not matched to a gene. The CDR3 covers 15 residues. In DNA form, the CDR3 reads TGTGCCAGCAGTTCCGATGGGACAGGGAATGAAAAACTGTTTTTT. Its protein product is CASSSDGTGNEKLFF.

The chain has TRBV28 and TRBJ2-1; perhaps TRBD1 as D (5 bases). This CDR3 has 15 residues. With 5 bases removed from V and 6 bases from J, the gap between germline ends came to 17 bases. CDR1 is MDHEN, CDR2 SYDVKM, per germline. In DNA form, the CDR3 reads TGTGCCAGCAGTCAGGGTGGGCAGGGTCGCAATGAGCAGTTCTTC. Protein sequence: CASSQGGQGRNEQFF.

The V and J genes are TRBV4-1 and TRBJ2-7; tentative D call: TRBD2 (5 bases). This CDR3 is built from 17 residues. V was cut by 2 bases and J by 7 bases, with 24 bases left in between. The germline V gene encodes CDR1 MGHRA and CDR2 YSYEKL. The CDR3 loop reads CASSQIHLVDTSGEQYF. Here the CDR3 DNA reads TGCGCCAGCAGCCAAATCCACCTGGTAGATACATCGGGGGAGCAGTACTTC.

The J gene is TRBJ2-7, the V gene TRBV10-3; a possible D gene is TRBD1 (5 bases). This CDR3 is 14 amino acids long. The V gene's germline CDR1 is ENHRY and CDR2 SYGVKD. Trimming took 3 bases from V and 4 from J, leaving 13 bases between them. In DNA form, the CDR3 reads TGTGCCATCAGTGATGGACAAAACTCTTACGAGCAGTACTTC. It yields the protein CAISDGQNSYEQYF.

This clone was observed a few times. The chain couples TRBV7-9 to TRBJ2-5; D possibly corresponds to TRBD2 (5 bases). The CDR3 has 14 amino acids. Germline CDR1 and CDR2: SEHNR and FQNEAQ (reference sequence). V shed 5 bases and J shed 9 bases, with 19 bases lying between them. CDR3 bases: TGTGCCAGCAGCGGGTGGACTGGTCAATTGTCCCAGTACTTC. As protein: CASSGWTGQLSQYF.

This rearrangement joins TRBV7-3 to TRBJ2-7; 11 bases are a match to TRBD2. CDR1 and CDR2 (germline): SGHTA, FQGTGA. The CDR3 is 14 residues long. V was clipped by 4 bases and J by 5 bases; unmatched bases: 4. CDR3 residues: CASSSGTSGDEQYF. In nucleotides, the CDR3 is TGTGCCAGCAGCTCCGGGACTAGCGGAGACGAGCAGTACTTC.

V gene TRBV6-6 combines with J gene TRBJ2-4; TRBD1 aligns across 7 bases. V was pared by 8 bases and J by 7 bases, with 5 bases of the junction left unmatched. This CDR3 is built from 12 residues. Per the germline V gene, CDR1 is MNHNY and CDR2 is SVGAGI (reference sequence). The CDR3 protein is CASGTGENIQYF. CDR3 bases: TGTGCCAGCGGTACAGGGGAGAACATTCAGTACTTC.

The chain couples TRBV28 to TRBJ1-1; 7 positions match TRBD1. Trimming at V came to 8 bases and at J to 4 bases, leaving 7 bases not matched to a gene. The CDR3 contains 13 residues. The germline V gene encodes CDR1 MDHEN and CDR2 SYDVKM. The CDR3 here is CASYPGQSTEAFF. The DNA of the CDR3 is TGTGCCAGCTATCCGGGACAGAGCACTGAAGCTTTCTTT.

The chain is built from TRBV6-6 and TRBJ2-5; TRBD2 matches 8 bases. The CDR3 is 15 residues long. The germline V gene has CDR1 MNHNY and CDR2 SVGAGI (reference sequence). V lost 6 bases and J lost 4; bases outside the gene matches: 10. This CDR3 reads CASRPSGRVGETQYF. CDR3 bases: TGTGCCAGCAGACCAAGCGGGAGAGTGGGAGAGACCCAGTACTTC.

The chain has TRBV29-1 and TRBJ1-2, with D perhaps matching TRBD1 (6 bases). The CDR3 runs 12 residues. V lost 3 bases, J lost 2 bases, and 7 bases lay in between. Germline CDR1 is SQVTM and CDR2 is ANQGSEA. The DNA of the CDR3 is TGCAGCGTTGACAGGGGAAACTATGGCTACACCTTC. This encodes CSVDRGNYGYTF.

The chain links TRBV28 to TRBJ1-5; weak D call: TRBD1 (5 bases). The CDR3 spans 14 residues. The germline V gene has CDR1 MDHEN and CDR2 SYDVKM. Between the trimmed V and J ends, which lost 3 bases and 5 bases, there was a span of 11 bases. The CDR3 DNA reads TGTGCCAGCAGTTTGGGGACTACATATCAGCCCCAGCATTTT. Residues: CASSLGTTYQPQHF.

The V gene is TRBV7-9, the J gene TRBJ2-1; D may be TRBD2 (5 bases). V was clipped by 3 bases and J by 5 bases, with 8 bases between them. Germline V CDR1 and CDR2: SEHNR, FQNEAQ (reference sequence). The CDR3 has 13 residues. CDR3 DNA sequence: TGTGCCAGCAGCTTTTACGGGGACAATGAGCAGTTCTTC. Residues: CASSFYGDNEQFF. Full variable domain (outside the CDR3, taken from reference TRBV7-9 and TRBJ2-1): DTGVSQNPRHKITKRGQNVTFRCDPISEHNRLYWYRQTLGQGPEFLTYFQNEAQLEKSRLLSDRFSAERPKGSFSTLEIQRTEQGDSAMYLCASSFYGDNEQFFGPGTRLTVL.

A few counts support this clone. The chain couples TRBV4-1 to TRBJ1-5; tentatively, D is TRBD1 (6 bases). V shed 1 base and J shed 3 bases, with 10 bases lying between them. Germline V gene sequence: CDR1 MGHRA, CDR2 YSYEKL. This CDR3 is built from 15 residues. The CDR3 sequence is CASSQVGDNNQPQHF. For the CDR3, the DNA is TGCGCCAGCAGCCAAGTAGGGGACAACAATCAGCCCCAGCATTTT.

The chain links TRBV7-9 to TRBJ2-3; tentatively, D is TRBD1 (5 bases). The CDR3 consists of 15 residues. Trimming removed 0 bases at V and 7 bases at J, with 14 bases between. Germline V lookup: CDR1 SEHNR, CDR2 FQNEAQ (reference sequence). In nucleotides, the CDR3 is TGTGCCAGCAGCTTAGCTGGAGACAGCTGGAATACGCAGTATTTT. Its protein product is CASSLAGDSWNTQYF.

This clone was seen a handful of times. This same CDR3 is encoded by further DNA sequences in the sample. The chain employs TRBV3-1 (or the pseudogene TRBV3-2) and TRBJ2-1; tentatively, D is TRBD2 (7 bases). V was cut by 4 bases and J by 4 bases, with 14 bases left in between. The CDR3 contains 15 residues. From germline, CDR1 is LGHDT and CDR2 YNNKEL (reference sequence). Written as DNA, the CDR3 is TGTGCCAGCAGCCCCTCTCGGGGGGCATACAATGAGCAGTTCTTC. Its protein product is CASSPSRGAYNEQFF.

This chain uses TRBV7-9 with TRBJ2-2; D is unclear. There are 15 residues in the CDR3. V shed 1 base and J shed 3 bases, with 9 bases lying between them. Germline-derived CDR1 and CDR2 are SEHNR and FQNEAQ (reference sequence). CDR3 sequence: CASSLGAYDTGELFF. As DNA, the CDR3 is TGTGCCAGCAGCTTAGGCGCCTACGACACCGGGGAGCTGTTTTTT. Variable domain in full (rest from reference TRBV7-9 and TRBJ2-2): DTGVSQNPRHKITKRGQNVTFRCDPISEHNRLYWYRQTLGQGPEFLTYFQNEAQLEKSRLLSDRFSAERPKGSFSTLEIQRTEQGDSAMYLCASSLGAYDTGELFFGEGSRLTVL.

This clone was counted between two and nine times. The V call is TRBV6-2 or TRBV6-3, the J call TRBJ1-2, with D tentatively TRBD1 (5 bases). The CDR3 consists of 15 residues. Germline CDR1 reads MNHEY; CDR2 reads SVGEGT. V gave up 0 bases and J gave up 3 bases, with 11 bases separating them. In nucleotides, the CDR3 is TGTGCCAGCAGTTACTCGGCAGGGATGGACTATGGCTACACCTTC. Protein sequence: CASSYSAGMDYGYTF.